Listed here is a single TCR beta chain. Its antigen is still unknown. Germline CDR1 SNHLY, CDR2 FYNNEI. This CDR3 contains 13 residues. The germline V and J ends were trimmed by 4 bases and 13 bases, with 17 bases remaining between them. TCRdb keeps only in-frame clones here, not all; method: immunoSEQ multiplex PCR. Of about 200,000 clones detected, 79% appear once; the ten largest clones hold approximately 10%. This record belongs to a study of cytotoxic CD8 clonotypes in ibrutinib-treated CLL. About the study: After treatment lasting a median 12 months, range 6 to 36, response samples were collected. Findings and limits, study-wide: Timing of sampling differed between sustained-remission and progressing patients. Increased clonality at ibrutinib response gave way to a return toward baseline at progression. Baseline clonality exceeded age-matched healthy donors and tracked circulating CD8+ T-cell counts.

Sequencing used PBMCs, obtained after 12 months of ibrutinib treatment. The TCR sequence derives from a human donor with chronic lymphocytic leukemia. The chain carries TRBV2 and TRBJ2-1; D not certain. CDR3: CASSGELSLQQFF. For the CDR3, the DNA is TGTGCCAGCAGTGGGGAACTTAGTCTCCAACAGTTCTTC. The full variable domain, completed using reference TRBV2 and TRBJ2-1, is EPEVTQTPSHQVTQMGQEVILRCVPISNHLYFYWYRQILGQKVEFLVSFYNNEISEKSEIFDDQFSVERPDGSNFTLKIRSTKLEDSAMYFCASSGELSLQQFFGPGTRLTVL.